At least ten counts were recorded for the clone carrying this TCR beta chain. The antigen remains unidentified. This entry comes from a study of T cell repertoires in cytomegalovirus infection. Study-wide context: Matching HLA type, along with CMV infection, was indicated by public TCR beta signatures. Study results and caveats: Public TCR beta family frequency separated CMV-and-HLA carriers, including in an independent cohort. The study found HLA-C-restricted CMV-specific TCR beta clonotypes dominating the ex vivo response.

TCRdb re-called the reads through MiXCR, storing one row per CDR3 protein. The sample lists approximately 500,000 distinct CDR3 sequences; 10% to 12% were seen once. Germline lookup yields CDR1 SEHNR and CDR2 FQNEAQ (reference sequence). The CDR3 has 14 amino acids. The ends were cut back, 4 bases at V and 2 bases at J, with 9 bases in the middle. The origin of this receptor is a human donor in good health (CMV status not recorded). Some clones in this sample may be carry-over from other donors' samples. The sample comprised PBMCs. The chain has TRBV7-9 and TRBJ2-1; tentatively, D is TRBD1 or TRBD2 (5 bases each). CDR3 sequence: CASSYGTPYNEQFF. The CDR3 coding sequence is TGTGCCAGCAGCTATGGGACCCCCTACAATGAGCAGTTCTTC.